This TCR beta chain is drawn from a study of T cell responses to AZD1222 COVID-19 vaccine. Findings and limits, study-wide: At study baseline, merely several AZD1222 recipients were seropositive. Spike as a whole was targeted by vaccine-associated CD4 TCRs, dominant at 160-218 and 743-854. Reports indicate that nearly half of spike-specific TCRs are directed at unmutated variant regions.

The length of the CDR3 is 15 residues. Trimming shortened V by 5 bases and J by 0 bases, and 11 bases separated the two germline ends. Germline assignment: CDR1 LNHDA and CDR2 SQIVND (reference sequence). Notes on this clone: The antigen is undetermined.

The method was immunoSEQ multiplex PCR; TCRdb's version includes in-frame clones alone and lacks a portion of them. There are about 84,000 clones in the sample; 75% to 90% occur only once, and roughly 12% lies in the top ten. Sequenced material: peripheral blood, taken 28 days after the second AZD1222 dose. The TCR originated in an adult who received the AZD1222 COVID-19 vaccine. The J gene is TRBJ1-3, the V gene TRBV19, with D possibly being TRBD1 (5 bases). CDR3 DNA: TGTGCCAGTAGTGTACAGGTTCTCTCTGGAAACACCATATATTTT. Protein product: CASSVQVLSGNTIYF.